One sample yielded the 5 T cell receptor beta chains listed below, sequenced in a study of OX40 agonist ivuxolimab in advanced cancers. The data were produced by immunoSEQ multiplex PCR, yet TCRdb's version contains in-frame clones alone and is incomplete. The table records 15,000 to 20,000 clones, around four fifths of them present only once. Material: CD4+ or CD8+ T cells sorted from blood, obtained in a trial of the OX40 agonist ivuxolimab. These receptors were collected from an adult with an advanced solid tumor such as melanoma, head and neck, liver or kidney cancer.

Worth noting for this clone: Other nucleotide sequences from this sample produce the same CDR3. The rearrangement uses TRBV2 and TRBJ2-2, with 7 positions matching TRBD2. Germline V gives CDR1 SNHLY, CDR2 FYNNEI. The CDR3 covers 16 residues. Germline trimming cut 10 bases from V and 1 base from J; bases unmatched to any gene: 12. The CDR3 DNA reads as TGTGCCACCCCGACTAGTGGGGGGGTGAACACCGGGGAGCTGTTTTTT. As protein: CATPTSGGVNTGELFF.

This chain joins TRBV27 and TRBJ2-7, with 13 bases matching TRBD2. Trimming cost V 4 bases and J 5 bases; bases outside gene matches: 2. This CDR3 has 14 residues. Per the germline V gene, CDR1 is MNHEY and CDR2 is SMNVEV (reference sequence). Written as DNA, the CDR3 is TGTGCCAGCAGTTGGACTAGCGGGAGTAACGAGCAGTACTTC. It codes for CASSWTSGSNEQYF.

This clone was recorded only once. The V gene is TRBV10-2, the J gene TRBJ1-2, with D possibly matching TRBD1 (5 bases). V gave up 0 bases and J gave up 5 bases, with 10 bases separating them. Germline CDR1 WSHSY, CDR2 SAAADI. The CDR3 runs to 14 residues. CDR3 nucleotides: TGCGCCAGCAGTGAGTCCAGGGCGTTATATGGCTACACCTTC. Translated: CASSESRALYGYTF.

The chain joins TRBV29-1 to TRBJ2-1; 11 bases map to TRBD2. The trim removed 2 bases at V and 9 bases at J, leaving 12 bases unmatched. The CDR3 is 16 residues long. Germline lookup yields CDR1 SQVTM and CDR2 ANQGSEA. The CDR3 DNA is TGCAGCGTTGAACGACAAACTAGCGGGAGAGGAGGTGAGCAGTTCTTC. This sequence encodes CSVERQTSGRGGEQFF.

This sequence joins TRBV4-1 and TRBJ1-1; TRBD1 aligns across 7 bases. Germline-derived CDR1 and CDR2 are MGHRA and YSYEKL. J lost 4 bases, V lost 1 base, and 6 bases had no gene match. The CDR3 has 15 amino acids. The DNA for the CDR3 is TGCGCCAGCAGCCAAGGACAGGGATTGAGCACTGAAGCTTTCTTT. It yields the protein CASSQGQGLSTEAFF.